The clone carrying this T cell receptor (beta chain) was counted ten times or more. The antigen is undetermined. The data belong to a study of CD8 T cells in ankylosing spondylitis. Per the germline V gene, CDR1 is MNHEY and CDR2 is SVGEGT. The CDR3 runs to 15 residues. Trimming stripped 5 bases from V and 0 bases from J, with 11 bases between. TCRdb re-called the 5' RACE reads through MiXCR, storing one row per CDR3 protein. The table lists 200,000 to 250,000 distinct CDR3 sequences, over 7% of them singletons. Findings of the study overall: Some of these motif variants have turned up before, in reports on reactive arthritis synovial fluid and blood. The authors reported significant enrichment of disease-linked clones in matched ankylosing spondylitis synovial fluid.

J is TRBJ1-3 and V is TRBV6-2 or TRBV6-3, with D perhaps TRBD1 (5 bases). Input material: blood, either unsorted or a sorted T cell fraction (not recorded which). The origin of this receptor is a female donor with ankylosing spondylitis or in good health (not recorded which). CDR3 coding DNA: TGTGCCAGCAGTCGACAGATCCACTCTGGAAACACCATATATTTT. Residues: CASSRQIHSGNTIYF.